One and the same sample provided the 17 T cell receptor beta chains below, sequenced in a study of early T cells in non-severe SARS-CoV-2 infection. TCRdb redid the calling of the 5' RACE reads with MiXCR, one entry per CDR3 protein. The table records about 71,000 distinct CDR3 sequences, roughly 13% of them present only once. Sequencing used whole blood. These receptors were collected from an adult who was a healthcare worker with PCR-confirmed SARS-CoV-2 infection or an uninfected control (not recorded which).

The chain links TRBV20-1 to TRBJ2-5, with D perhaps matching TRBD2 (6 bases). The CDR3 is made up of 11 amino acids. Germline CDR1 DFQATT, CDR2 SNEGSKA (reference sequence). V lost 3 bases and J 7 bases, leaving 9 bases between the germline ends. CDR3 residues: CSARDGGTQYF. The CDR3 DNA sequence: TGCAGTGCTAGGGACGGGGGGACCCAGTACTTC.

This clonotype was picked up a small number of times. V is TRBV7-2 and J is TRBJ2-7; 9 bases are shared with TRBD1. J was trimmed by 2 bases and V by 4 bases; bases with no gene match: 9. Germline assignment: CDR1 SGHTA and CDR2 FQGNSA. The CDR3 sequence is 16 residues long. The CDR3 nucleotides read TGTGCCAGCAGCTATCCCAGGACAGGGGTAACCTACGAGCAGTACTTC. The encoded protein is CASSYPRTGVTYEQYF.

A few counts support this clonotype. This chain connects TRBV5-5 to TRBJ1-1; the D is unclear. This CDR3 is 15 amino acids long. V gave up 5 bases and J gave up 0 bases, with 14 bases separating them. The germline V gene encodes CDR1 SGHKS and CDR2 YYEKEE (reference sequence). The DNA of the CDR3 is TGTGCCAGCAGTCCGCTCGGGATCATGAACACTGAAGCTTTCTTT. Translating gives CASSPLGIMNTEAFF.

The chain recombines TRBV6-4 with TRBJ2-3, with TRBD2 identical over 10 bases. The CDR3 sequence is 15 residues long. Unmatched junction bases numbered 6, after V lost 5 bases and J lost 4 bases. In germline, CDR1 is MRHNA, CDR2 SNTAGT. Here the CDR3 reads CASSIVAGGPDTQYF. CDR3 DNA sequence: TGTGCCAGCAGTATAGTAGCGGGGGGTCCAGATACGCAGTATTTT.

This clonotype was counted once. The chain employs TRBV20-1 and TRBJ1-3; D is undetermined. V lost 2 bases to trimming and J lost 8 bases, with 7 bases between them. Germline CDR1 and CDR2: DFQATT and SNEGSKA (reference sequence). The CDR3 covers 11 residues. The CDR3 DNA follows: TGCAGTGCTAGACTGGGAGACACCATATATTTT. Translating it yields CSARLGDTIYF.

This clonotype showed up many times. V is TRBV29-1 and J is TRBJ2-6; unclear D gene. From germline, CDR1 is SQVTM and CDR2 ANQGSEA. The germline V and J ends were trimmed by 4 bases and 0 bases, with 7 bases remaining between them. The CDR3 length is 14 residues. CDR3 sequence: CSVGAGSGANVLTF. The CDR3 nucleotides read TGCAGCGTTGGGGCAGGCTCTGGGGCCAACGTCCTGACTTTC.

This clonotype was recorded a few times. The chain carries TRBV5-1 and TRBJ1-1; 9 bases agree with TRBD1. With 0 bases clipped from V and 1 base from J, the junction kept 1 base outside the gene matches. Germline CDR1 is SGHRS and CDR2 is YFSETQ. The CDR3 is 15 residues long. The CDR3 region is CASSLGDRENTEAFF. The CDR3, as DNA: TGCGCCAGCAGCTTGGGGGACAGGGAGAACACTGAAGCTTTCTTT.

This clonotype was recorded at least ten times. This rearrangement joins TRBV20-1 to TRBJ2-3; tentatively, D is TRBD2 (5 bases). This CDR3 has 14 amino acids. V lost 5 bases, J lost 0 bases, and 12 bases lay in between. The V gene's germline CDR1 is DFQATT and CDR2 SNEGSKA (reference sequence). In DNA form, the CDR3 reads TGCAGTGCTCGGAGGTCCGGGAGCACAGATACGCAGTATTTT. Translated: CSARRSGSTDTQYF.

This clonotype was observed a handful of times. This chain connects TRBV27 to TRBJ1-1; D is possibly TRBD1 (6 bases). CDR1 and CDR2 from the germline V gene are MNHEY and SMNVEV (reference sequence). V was cut by 5 bases and J by 4 bases, with 11 bases left in between. The CDR3 runs 13 residues. The CDR3 DNA follows: TGTGCCAGCAGTCAAGGGGGAGGCACTGAAGCTTTCTTT. This codes for CASSQGGGTEAFF.

This clonotype was detected only a few times. The chain recombines TRBV28 with TRBJ1-5, with TRBD1 matching over 7 bases. V lost 5 bases, J lost 4 bases, and 11 bases stayed unmatched. Germline V lookup: CDR1 MDHEN, CDR2 SYDVKM. The CDR3 consists of 16 residues. CDR3 amino acids: CASSATGETGNQPQHF. For the CDR3, the DNA is TGTGCCAGCAGTGCCACAGGGGAGACTGGGAATCAGCCCCAGCATTTT.

In DNA, the CDR3 is TGTGCCAGCAGCCAAAGGGGCCTAGTGTATAGTAAAAATGAGCAGTTCTTC. Residues: CASSQRGLVYSKNEQFF. The rearrangement links TRBV7-3 to TRBJ2-1; TRBD1 is a possible D gene (5 bases). In germline, CDR1 is SGHTA, CDR2 FQGTGA. V was trimmed by 5 bases and J by 7 bases, leaving 24 bases between them. This CDR3 has 17 amino acids.

The gene calls are TRBV29-1 and TRBJ2-2; 9 nucleotides match TRBD1. Germline-derived CDR1 and CDR2 are SQVTM and ANQGSEA. Germline trimming cut 6 bases from V and 0 bases from J; bases unmatched to any gene: 2. CDR3 size: 14 residues. This CDR3 is CSVGTGSNTGELFF. In DNA form, the CDR3 reads TGCAGCGTCGGGACAGGGTCGAACACCGGGGAGCTGTTTTTT.

This clonotype was counted only a few times. Sequence at one end of the junction differs from germline and may be a read error. V gene TRBV3-1 combines with J gene TRBJ1-1; weak D call: TRBD1 (5 bases). This CDR3 has 14 residues. Germline CDR1 is LGHDT and CDR2 is YNNKEL (reference sequence). CDR3 in amino acids: CASSQRTMNTEVFF. The CDR3 DNA reads as TGTGCCAGCAGCCAACGGACAATGAACACTGAAGTTTTCTTT.

The genes are TRBV14 and TRBJ2-5; D may be TRBD1 or TRBD2 (6 bases each). Germline CDR1 and CDR2: SGHDN and FVKESK. Deletions cut 3 bases from V and 4 bases from J, with 21 bases between. The CDR3 sequence is 17 residues long. CDR3 residues: CASSQRLGATGGETQYF. For the CDR3, the DNA is TGTGCCAGCAGCCAGAGGTTGGGGGCGACCGGGGGAGAGACCCAGTACTTC.

The J gene is TRBJ1-1, the V gene TRBV10-1; TRBD1 might be the D (5 bases). Germline CDR1 and CDR2: WNHNN and SYGVQD (reference sequence). V gave up 0 bases and J gave up 13 bases, with 21 bases separating them. This CDR3 is 15 amino acids long. This chain's CDR3 is CASSESGGGNRIIFF. CDR3 coding DNA: TGCGCCAGCAGTGAGTCTGGTGGGGGGAACCGTATTATTTTCTTT.

This clonotype was seen at least ten times. CDR3: CASSNTGELFF. The CDR3 DNA reads as TGTGCCAGCAGCAACACCGGGGAGCTGTTTTTT. This chain links TRBV7-9 with TRBJ2-2; D call uncertain. Deletions cut 5 bases from V and 2 bases from J, with 0 bases between. Germline assignment: CDR1 SEHNR and CDR2 FQNEAQ (reference sequence). This CDR3 contains 11 residues. The whole variable domain, filled in from reference TRBV7-9 and TRBJ2-2, reads DTGVSQNPRHKITKRGQNVTFRCDPISEHNRLYWYRQTLGQGPEFLTYFQNEAQLEKSRLLSDRFSAERPKGSFSTLEIQRTEQGDSAMYLCASSNTGELFFGEGSRLTVL.

V gene TRBV5-5 combines with J gene TRBJ2-3; TRBD2 agrees at 11 bases. The CDR3 is made up of 15 amino acids. CDR1 SGHKS and CDR2 YYEKEE come from the germline V gene (reference sequence). J gave up 3 bases and V 3 bases, and 3 bases lay outside the gene matches. The CDR3 nucleotides read TGTGCCAGCAGCTCCAGGACTAGCGGGACAGATACGCAGTATTTT. It translates to CASSSRTSGTDTQYF.